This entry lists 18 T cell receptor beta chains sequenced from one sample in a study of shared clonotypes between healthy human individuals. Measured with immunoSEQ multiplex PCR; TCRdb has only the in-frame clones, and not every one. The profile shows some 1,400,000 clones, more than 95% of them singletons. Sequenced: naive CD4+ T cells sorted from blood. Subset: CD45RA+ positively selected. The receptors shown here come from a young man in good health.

The DNA of the CDR3 is TGTGCCAGCAGCCCCGAGACAGGGGGTTTAGGGAAGGAAGCTTTCTTT. It translates to CASSPETGGLGKEAFF. The chain recombines TRBV9 with TRBJ1-1; 9 positions match TRBD1. The CDR3 covers 16 residues. Germline V gene lookup returns CDR1 SGDLS and CDR2 YYNGEE. Trimming took 4 bases from V and 8 from J; bases not matched to a gene: 15.

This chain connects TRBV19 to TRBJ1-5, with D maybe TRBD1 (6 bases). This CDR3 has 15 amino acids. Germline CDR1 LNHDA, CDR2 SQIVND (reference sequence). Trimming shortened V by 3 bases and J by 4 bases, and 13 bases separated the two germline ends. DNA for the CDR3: TGTGCCAGTAGTATCATACAGGGCCCTAATCAGCCCCAGCATTTT. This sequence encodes CASSIIQGPNQPQHF. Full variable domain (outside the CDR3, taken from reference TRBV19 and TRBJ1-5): DGGITQSPKYLFRKEGQNVTLSCEQNLNHDAMYWYRQDPGQGLRLIYYSQIVNDFQKGDIAEGYSVSREKKESFPLTVTSAQKNPTAFYLCASSIIQGPNQPQHFGDGTRLSIL.

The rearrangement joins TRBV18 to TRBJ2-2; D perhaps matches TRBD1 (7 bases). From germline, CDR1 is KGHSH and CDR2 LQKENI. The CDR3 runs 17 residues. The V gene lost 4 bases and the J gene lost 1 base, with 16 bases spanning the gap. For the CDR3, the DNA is TGTGCCAGCTCACTCTTACAGGGGAGGAAGAACACCGGGGAGCTGTTTTTT. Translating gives CASSLLQGRKNTGELFF.

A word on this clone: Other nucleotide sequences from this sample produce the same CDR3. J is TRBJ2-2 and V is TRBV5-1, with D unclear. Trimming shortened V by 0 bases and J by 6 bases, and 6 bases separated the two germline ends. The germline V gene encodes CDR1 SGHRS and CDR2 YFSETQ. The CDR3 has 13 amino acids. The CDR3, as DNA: TGCGCCAGCAGCTTGGTCCTTGCCGGGGAGCTGTTTTTT. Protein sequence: CASSLVLAGELFF.

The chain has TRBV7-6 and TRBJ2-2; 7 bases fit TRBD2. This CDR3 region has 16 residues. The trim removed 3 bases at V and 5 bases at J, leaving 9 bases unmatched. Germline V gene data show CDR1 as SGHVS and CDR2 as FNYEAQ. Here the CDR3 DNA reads TGTGCCAGCAGCTTCTCGGGGAGGGCCGAAACCGGGGAGCTGTTTTTT. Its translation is CASSFSGRAETGELFF.

CDR3 sequence: CASSPRQGGSYEQYF. DNA of the CDR3: TGTGCCAGTAGTCCCCGACAGGGAGGCTCCTACGAGCAGTACTTC. The chain uses TRBV19 and TRBJ2-7; the D gene is possibly TRBD1 (7 bases). V shed 5 bases and J shed 0 bases, with 14 bases lying between them. Germline lookup yields CDR1 LNHDA and CDR2 SQIVND (reference sequence). This CDR3 spans 15 amino acids.

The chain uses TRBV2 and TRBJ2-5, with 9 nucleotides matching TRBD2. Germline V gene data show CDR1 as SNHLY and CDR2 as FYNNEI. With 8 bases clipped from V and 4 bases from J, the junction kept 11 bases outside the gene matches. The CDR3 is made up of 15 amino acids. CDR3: CASRGAGGALETQYF. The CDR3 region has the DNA TGTGCCAGCCGTGGCGCGGGAGGGGCTTTAGAGACCCAGTACTTC.

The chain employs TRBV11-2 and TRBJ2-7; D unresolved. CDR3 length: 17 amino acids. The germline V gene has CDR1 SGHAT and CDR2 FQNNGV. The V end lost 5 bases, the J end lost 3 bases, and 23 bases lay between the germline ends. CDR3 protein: CASSLRRTSPTDYEQYF. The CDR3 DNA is TGTGCCAGCAGCCTCCGACGGACCTCCCCGACGGACTACGAGCAGTACTTC.

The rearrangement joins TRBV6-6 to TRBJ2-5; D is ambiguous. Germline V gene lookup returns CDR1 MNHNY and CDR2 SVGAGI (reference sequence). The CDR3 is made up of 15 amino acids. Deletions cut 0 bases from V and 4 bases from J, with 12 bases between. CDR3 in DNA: TGTGCCAGCAGTTACTCCCAGGACGGCCTAGAGACCCAGTACTTC. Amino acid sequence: CASSYSQDGLETQYF.

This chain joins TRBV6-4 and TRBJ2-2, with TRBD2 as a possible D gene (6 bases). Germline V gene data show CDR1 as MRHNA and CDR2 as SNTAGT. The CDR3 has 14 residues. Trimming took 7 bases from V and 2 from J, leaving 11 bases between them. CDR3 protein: CASKSGSNTGELFF. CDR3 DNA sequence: TGTGCCAGCAAAAGCGGGTCAAACACCGGGGAGCTGTTTTTT.

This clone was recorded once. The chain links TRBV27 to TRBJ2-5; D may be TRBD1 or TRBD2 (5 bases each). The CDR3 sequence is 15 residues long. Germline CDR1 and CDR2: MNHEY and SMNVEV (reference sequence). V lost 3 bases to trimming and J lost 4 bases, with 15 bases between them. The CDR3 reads CASSLSWGFTETQYF. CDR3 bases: TGTGCCAGCAGTTTGTCCTGGGGGTTTACAGAGACCCAGTACTTC.

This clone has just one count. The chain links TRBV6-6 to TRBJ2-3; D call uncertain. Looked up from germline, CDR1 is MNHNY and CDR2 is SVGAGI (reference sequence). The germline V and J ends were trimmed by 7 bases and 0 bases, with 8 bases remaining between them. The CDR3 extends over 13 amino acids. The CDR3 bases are TGTGCCAGCATCGAGGACAGCACAGATACGCAGTATTTT. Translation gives CASIEDSTDTQYF.

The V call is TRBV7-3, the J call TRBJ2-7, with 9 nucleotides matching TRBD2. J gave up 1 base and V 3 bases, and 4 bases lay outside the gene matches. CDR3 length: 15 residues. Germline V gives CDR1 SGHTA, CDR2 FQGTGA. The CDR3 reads CASSFRLAGSYEQYF. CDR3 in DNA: TGTGCCAGCAGCTTTAGGCTAGCGGGGTCCTACGAGCAGTACTTC.

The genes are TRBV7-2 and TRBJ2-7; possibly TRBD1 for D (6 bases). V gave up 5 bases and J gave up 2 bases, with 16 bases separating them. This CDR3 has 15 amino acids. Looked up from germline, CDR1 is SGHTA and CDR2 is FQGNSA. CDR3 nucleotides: TGTGCCAGCAGCCGATACCGGGACACAACCTACGAGCAGTACTTC. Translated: CASSRYRDTTYEQYF.

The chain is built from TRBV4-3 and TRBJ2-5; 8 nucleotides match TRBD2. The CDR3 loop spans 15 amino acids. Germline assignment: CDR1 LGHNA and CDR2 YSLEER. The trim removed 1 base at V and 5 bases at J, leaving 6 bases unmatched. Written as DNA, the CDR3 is TGCGCCAGCAGCCAAGCGGGAGGGCCTTTGGAGACCCAGTACTTC. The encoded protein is CASSQAGGPLETQYF.

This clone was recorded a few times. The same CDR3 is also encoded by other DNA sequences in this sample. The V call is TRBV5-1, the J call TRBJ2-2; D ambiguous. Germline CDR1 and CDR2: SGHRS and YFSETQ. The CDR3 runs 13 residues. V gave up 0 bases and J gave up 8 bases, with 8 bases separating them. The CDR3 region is CASSLGSPGELFF. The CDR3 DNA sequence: TGCGCCAGCAGCTTGGGTTCACCAGGGGAGCTGTTTTTT.

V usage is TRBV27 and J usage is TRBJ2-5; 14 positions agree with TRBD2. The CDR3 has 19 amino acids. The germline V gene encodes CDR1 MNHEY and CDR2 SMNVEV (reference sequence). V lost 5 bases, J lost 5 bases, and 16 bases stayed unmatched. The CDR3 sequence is CASSSGTSGSIVTWETQYF. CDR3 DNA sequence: TGTGCCAGCAGTAGCGGGACTAGCGGGAGTATTGTAACGTGGGAGACCCAGTACTTC.

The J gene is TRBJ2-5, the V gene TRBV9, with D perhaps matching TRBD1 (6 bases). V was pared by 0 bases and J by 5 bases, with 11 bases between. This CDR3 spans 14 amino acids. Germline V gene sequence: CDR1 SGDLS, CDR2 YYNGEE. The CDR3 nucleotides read TGTGCCAGCAGCGTAGGGGGGCAAAGGGAGACCCAGTACTTC. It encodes CASSVGGQRETQYF.